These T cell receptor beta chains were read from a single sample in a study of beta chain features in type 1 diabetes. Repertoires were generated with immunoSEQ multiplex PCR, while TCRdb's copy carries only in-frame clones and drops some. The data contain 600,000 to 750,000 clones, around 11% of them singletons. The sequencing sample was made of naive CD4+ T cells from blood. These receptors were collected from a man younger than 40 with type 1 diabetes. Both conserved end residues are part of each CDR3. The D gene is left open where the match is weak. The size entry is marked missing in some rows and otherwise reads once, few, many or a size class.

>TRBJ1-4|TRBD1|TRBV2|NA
TGTGCCAGCAGGAAAGGACAGGGAGGAGGGGAAAAACTGTTTTTT
CASRKGQGGGEKLFF
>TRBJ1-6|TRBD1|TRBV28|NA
TGTGCCAGCAGTTGGACAGGGCGGGATTCACCCCTCCACTTT
CASSWTGRDSPLHF
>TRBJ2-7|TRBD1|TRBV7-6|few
TGTGCCAGCAGCCTCGGACAGGGCCTCTACGAGCAGTACTTC
CASSLGQGLYEQYF
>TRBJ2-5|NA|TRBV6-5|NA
TGTGCCAGCAGTTACCCAGGGAAAGAGACCCAGTACTTC
CASSYPGKETQYF
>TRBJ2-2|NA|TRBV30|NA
TGTGCCTGGAGTGCCCTTCCCGGGGAGCTGTTTTTT
CAWSALPGELFF
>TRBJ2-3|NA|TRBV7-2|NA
TGTGCCAGCAGCTTAGACCCGGGGGCCGCCACAGATACGCAGTATTTT
CASSLDPGAATDTQYF
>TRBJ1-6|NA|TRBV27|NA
TGTGCCAGCAGTTTGTTGCCGGGGGCAATGAATTCACCCCTCCACTTT
CASSLLPGAMNSPLHF
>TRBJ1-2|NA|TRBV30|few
TGTGCCTGGAGTCGGAGTATTCAGGGATGCACCTTC
CAWSRSIQGCTF
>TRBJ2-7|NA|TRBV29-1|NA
TGCAGCGTTCCAGGGTGGCCAGGGAAGGACTACGAGCAGTACTTC
CSVPGWPGKDYEQYF
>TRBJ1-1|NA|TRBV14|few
TGTGCCAGCAGCCCGTTAGGGATTCCGAACACTGAAGCTTTCTTT
CASSPLGIPNTEAFF
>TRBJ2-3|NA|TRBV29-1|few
TGCAGCGTTGAAGAGGCCAGGGGACCAGATACGCAGTATTTT
CSVEEARGPDTQYF
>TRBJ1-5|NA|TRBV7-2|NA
TGTGCCAGCAGCTTTGACCTGGGGCAGCCCCAGCATTTT
CASSFDLGQPQHF
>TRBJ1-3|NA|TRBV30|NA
TGTGCCTGGTCACAGGGCTCTGGAAACACCATATATTTT
CAWSQGSGNTIYF
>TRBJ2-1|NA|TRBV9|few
TGTGCCAGCAGCGTAGCTCCCCAGGGGGAGCAGTTCTTC
CASSVAPQGEQFF